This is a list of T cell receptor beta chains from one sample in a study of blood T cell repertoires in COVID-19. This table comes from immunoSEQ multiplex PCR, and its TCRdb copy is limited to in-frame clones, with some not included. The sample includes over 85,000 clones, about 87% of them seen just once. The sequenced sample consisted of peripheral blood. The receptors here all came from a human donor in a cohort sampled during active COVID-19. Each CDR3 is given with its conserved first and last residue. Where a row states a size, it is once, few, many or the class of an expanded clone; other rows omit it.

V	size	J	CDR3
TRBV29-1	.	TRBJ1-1	CSVVGAYTEAFF
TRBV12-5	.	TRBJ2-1	CASGMKAGNEQFF
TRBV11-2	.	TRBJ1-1	CASSLEGGTGWPEAFF
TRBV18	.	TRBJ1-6	CASSPNRSGQDHSPLHF
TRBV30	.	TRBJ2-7	CAWSQTGGEQYF
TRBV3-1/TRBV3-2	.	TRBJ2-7	CASSQDIYEQYF
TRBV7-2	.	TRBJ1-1	CASSAQITEAFF
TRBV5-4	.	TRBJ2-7	CASSPFTGVNEQYF
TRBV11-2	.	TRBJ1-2	CASSPQQGKNGYTF
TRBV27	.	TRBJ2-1	CASARQGRRSEQFF
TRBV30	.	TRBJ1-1	CAWSAPGQGTPEAFF
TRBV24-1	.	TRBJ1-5	CATSVGQLPGQPQHF
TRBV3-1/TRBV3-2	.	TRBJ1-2	CASSQSGTQYGYTF
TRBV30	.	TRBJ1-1	CASFQGGGSHTEAFF
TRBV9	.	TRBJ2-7	CASSATGNEQYF
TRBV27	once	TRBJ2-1	CASSLGTGYEQFF
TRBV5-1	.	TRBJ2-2	CASIDLNSGELFF
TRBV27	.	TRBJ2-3	CASSSYTGVSTDTQYF
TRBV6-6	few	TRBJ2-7	CASSDQGQVPREQYF
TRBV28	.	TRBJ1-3	CASSGDRRILSYSGNTIYF
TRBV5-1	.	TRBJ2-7	CASSSGTTKSYEQYF
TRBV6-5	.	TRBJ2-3	CASSYTQADTQYF
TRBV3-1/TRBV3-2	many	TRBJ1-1	CASSLAFTEAFF
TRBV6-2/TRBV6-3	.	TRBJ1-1	CASSYLRTGGTEAFF
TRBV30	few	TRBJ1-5	CAWAPRGNQPQHF
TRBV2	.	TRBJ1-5	CASSELRGENQPQHF
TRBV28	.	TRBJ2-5	CASSGRSGRFRETQYF
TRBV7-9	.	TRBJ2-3	CASSSFTSGSTDTQYF
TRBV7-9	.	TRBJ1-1	CASSPQHPRDRDEDTEAFF
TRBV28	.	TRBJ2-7	CASSQGSSLGSQYF
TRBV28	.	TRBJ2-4	CASSSGGNKNIQYF
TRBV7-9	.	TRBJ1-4	CASSQGQGGTATNEKLFF
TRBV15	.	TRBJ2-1	CATSREGATSGYNEQFF
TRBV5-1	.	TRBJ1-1	CASSLYRDRPGAFF
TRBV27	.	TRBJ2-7	CASSLGTSYEQYF
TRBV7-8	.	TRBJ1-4	CASRPATNEKLFF